Following are 17 T cell receptor beta chains from one sample sequenced in a study of T-cell reconstitution after alpha-beta-depleted transplantation in children. TCRbeta library construction was performed incorporating unique molecular identifiers. TCRdb re-derived calls from the PCR reads in MiXCR, one entry per CDR3 protein. The sample includes some 520,000 distinct CDR3 sequences, approximately 32% of them seen just once. The sample consisted of PBMCs from the stem cell graft donor, taken from the stem cell graft. These TCRs come from a human donor who donated a stem cell graft to a child with aplastic anemia.

The V gene is TRBV20-1, the J gene TRBJ2-1; 8 positions agree with TRBD2. This CDR3 is built from 15 residues. The V gene's germline CDR1 is DFQATT and CDR2 SNEGSKA (reference sequence). V lost 0 bases to trimming and J lost 6 bases; unmatched junction nucleotides: 7. For the CDR3, the DNA is TGCAGTGCTAGAGATCGTAGCGGGGCCCTCAATGAGCAGTTCTTC. This encodes CSARDRSGALNEQFF.

The chain recombines TRBV27 with TRBJ2-1, with D possibly being TRBD1 or TRBD2 (5 bases each). Trimming pared 9 bases from V and 8 bases from J, leaving 17 bases between. Germline values: CDR1 MNHEY, CDR2 SMNVEV (reference sequence). The CDR3 totals 13 residues. CDR3 sequence (DNA): TGTGCCAGTGGACTGGGGGTCGTCTATGAGCAGTTCTTC. It specifies CASGLGVVYEQFF.

This rearrangement joins TRBV24-1 to TRBJ2-1; 9 nucleotides line up with TRBD2. Germline V gene data show CDR1 as KGHDR and CDR2 as SFDVKD. The CDR3 loop spans 15 amino acids. The trim removed 4 bases at V and 3 bases at J, leaving 3 bases unmatched. CDR3 nucleotide sequence: TGTGCCACCAGTGACGGGACTAGCCTCTACAATGAGCAGTTCTTC. Translating it yields CATSDGTSLYNEQFF.

There are a few counts of this clonotype. The V gene is TRBV7-2, the J gene TRBJ1-2, with a possible D match to TRBD1 (5 bases). The CDR3 spans 15 residues. Trimming removed 3 bases at V and 1 base at J, with 12 bases between. Per germline, CDR1 SGHTA and CDR2 FQGNSA. The CDR3 DNA sequence: TGTGCCAGCAGCTTCGACAGTATCATTAACTATGGCTACACCTTC. This codes for CASSFDSIINYGYTF. Combining the CDR3 with reference TRBV7-2 and TRBJ1-2 gives the whole variable domain GAGVSQSPSNKVTEKGKDVELRCDPISGHTALYWYRQSLGQGLEFLIYFQGNSAPDKSGLPSDRFSAERTGGSVSTLTIQRTQQEDSAVYLCASSFDSIINYGYTFGSGTRLTVV.

This chain connects TRBV30 to TRBJ1-1; TRBD1 agrees at 7 bases. The trim removed 5 bases at V and 7 bases at J, leaving 1 base unmatched. CDR1 is GTSNPN, CDR2 SVGIG, per germline (reference sequence). The CDR3 loop spans 10 amino acids. Here the CDR3 reads CAWGTVEAFF. The CDR3 DNA reads TGTGCCTGGGGGACAGTTGAAGCTTTCTTT.

The rearrangement joins TRBV20-1 to TRBJ1-5, with 8 positions matching TRBD1. Germline V gives CDR1 DFQATT, CDR2 SNEGSKA (reference sequence). This CDR3 contains 14 residues. The V and J ends lost 6 bases and 1 base, in that order; junction bases with no gene match: 5. For the CDR3, the DNA is TGCAGTGCGACCAGGGGGCCCAGCAATCAGCCCCAGCATTTT. Amino acid sequence: CSATRGPSNQPQHF.

V gene TRBV7-8 combines with J gene TRBJ1-2; possibly TRBD1 for D (5 bases). Looked up from germline, CDR1 is SGHVS and CDR2 is FQNEAQ. The V and J ends lost 1 base and 4 bases respectively, with 10 bases between them. There are 14 residues in the CDR3. The CDR3 nucleotides are TGTGCCAGCAGCTTAGATATCGGGGGCTATGGCTACACCTTC. It codes for CASSLDIGGYGYTF.

This clonotype turned up a few times. This rearrangement joins TRBV7-9 to TRBJ2-1; 9 bases line up with TRBD2. The CDR3 loop spans 15 amino acids. Per the germline V gene, CDR1 is SEHNR and CDR2 is FQNEAQ (reference sequence). The J segment lost 7 bases and the V segment lost 1 base, leaving 5 bases of the junction unmatched. In DNA, the CDR3 is TGTGCCAGCAGCTTAGTCGCTAGCGGGATAAATGAGCAGTTCTTC. Its translation is CASSLVASGINEQFF.

The chain has TRBV12-3 or TRBV12-4 and TRBJ2-1, with D unclear. Trimming left V 3 bases short and J 3 bases short, with 9 bases between. This CDR3 is built from 14 residues. Written as DNA, the CDR3 is TGTGCCAGCAGTTTCGTGGGAATCTACAATGAGCAGTTCTTC. Its translation: CASSFVGIYNEQFF.

J is TRBJ1-2 and V is TRBV7-2, with a weak D call TRBD1 (5 bases). V was shortened by 0 bases and J by 7 bases, with 12 bases between the two germline ends. This CDR3 has 14 residues. CDR1 and CDR2 from the germline V gene are SGHTA and FQGNSA. The DNA for the CDR3 is TGTGCCAGCAGCTTAGCGCAGGGAACTCTTGGCTACACCTTC. Translating it yields CASSLAQGTLGYTF.

The CDR3 DNA is TGTGCCAGCAGCTCAAGTCCAGGGGCTATTTCACCCCTCCACTTT. Translation gives CASSSSPGAISPLHF. The chain uses TRBV9 and TRBJ1-6; tentatively, D is TRBD1 (6 bases). Germline V CDR1 and CDR2: SGDLS, YYNGEE. The CDR3 is 15 residues long. Trimming pared 4 bases from V and 9 bases from J, leaving 17 bases between.

The genes are TRBV5-6 and TRBJ2-3; the match to TRBD1 covers 7 bases. The CDR3 extends over 13 amino acids. V lost 3 bases, J lost 5 bases, and 3 bases stayed unmatched. Germline V gives CDR1 SGHDT, CDR2 YYEEEE. The CDR3 loop is CASSSDREDTQYF. For the CDR3, the DNA is TGTGCCAGCAGCTCCGACAGGGAAGATACGCAGTATTTT. Full variable domain (missing parts from reference TRBV5-6 and TRBJ2-3): DAGVTQSPTHLIKTRGQQVTLRCSPKSGHDTVSWYQQALGQGPQFIFQYYEEEERQRGNFPDRFSGHQFPNYSSELNVNALLLGDSALYLCASSSDREDTQYFGPGTRLTVL.

This clonotype came up a few times. This chain uses TRBV29-1 with TRBJ2-1; D remains ambiguous. The CDR3 runs 16 residues. The V gene's germline CDR1 is SQVTM and CDR2 ANQGSEA. V dropped 4 bases and J dropped 1 base, with 17 bases sitting between them. CDR3 coding DNA: TGCAGCGTTGCAAAGGGAAGGTTTGGATCCTACAATGAGCAGTTCTTC. Encoded protein: CSVAKGRFGSYNEQFF.

This chain connects TRBV5-1 to TRBJ1-1; D gene uncertain. Trimming shortened V by 4 bases and J by 0 bases, and 22 bases separated the two germline ends. The CDR3 extends over 18 amino acids. From germline, CDR1 is SGHRS and CDR2 YFSETQ. CDR3 amino acids: CASSVGPKGFGMNTEAFF. In DNA, the CDR3 is TGCGCCAGCAGCGTAGGACCAAAGGGTTTTGGAATGAACACTGAAGCTTTCTTT.

The genes are TRBV6-2 or TRBV6-3 and TRBJ2-7; perhaps TRBD2 as D (5 bases). Trimming cost V 4 bases and J 3 bases, with 16 bases left between them. CDR1 is MNHEY and CDR2 is SVGEGT in the germline V gene. The CDR3 extends over 15 amino acids. The CDR3 region is CASSSPPGSDYEQYV. The CDR3 nucleotides are TGTGCCAGCAGTTCCCCCCCGGGGTCGGACTACGAGCAGTACGTC.

This clonotype was counted between two and nine times. V gene TRBV20-1 combines with J gene TRBJ1-3, with D possibly matching TRBD1 (5 bases). Trimming took off 3 bases at V and 0 bases at J, with 12 bases between the two ends. Germline CDR1 DFQATT, CDR2 SNEGSKA (reference sequence). The CDR3 is 15 residues long. In DNA form, the CDR3 reads TGCAGTGCTAGCGAGGACACCTACTCTGGAAACACCATATATTTT. This gives the protein CSASEDTYSGNTIYF.

This clonotype appeared a few times. The V call is TRBV29-1, the J call TRBJ2-6; D unclear. Trimming removed 1 base at V and 3 bases at J, with 7 bases between. Germline CDR1 and CDR2: SQVTM and ANQGSEA. The CDR3 is 14 amino acids. In DNA, the CDR3 is TGCAGCGTTGAAGGAGGTAATGGGGCCAACGTCCTGACTTTC. This encodes CSVEGGNGANVLTF.